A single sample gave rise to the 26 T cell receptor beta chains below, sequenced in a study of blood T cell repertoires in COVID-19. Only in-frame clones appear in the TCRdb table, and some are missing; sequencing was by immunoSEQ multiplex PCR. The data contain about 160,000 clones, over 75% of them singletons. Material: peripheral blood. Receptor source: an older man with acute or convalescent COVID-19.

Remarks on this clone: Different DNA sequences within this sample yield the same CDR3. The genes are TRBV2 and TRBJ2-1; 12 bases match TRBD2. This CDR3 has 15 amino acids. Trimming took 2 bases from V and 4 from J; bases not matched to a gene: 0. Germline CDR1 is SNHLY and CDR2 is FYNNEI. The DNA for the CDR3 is TGTGCCAGCAGTGAAACTAGCGGGGGGTACAATGAGCAGTTCTTC. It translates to CASSETSGGYNEQFF.

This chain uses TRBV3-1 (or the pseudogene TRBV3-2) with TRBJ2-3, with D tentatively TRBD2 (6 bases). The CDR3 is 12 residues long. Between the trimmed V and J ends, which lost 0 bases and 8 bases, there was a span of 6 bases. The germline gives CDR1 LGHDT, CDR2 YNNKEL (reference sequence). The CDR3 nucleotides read TGTGCCAGCAGCCAAGAGCGGGGTACGCAGTATTTT. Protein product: CASSQERGTQYF.

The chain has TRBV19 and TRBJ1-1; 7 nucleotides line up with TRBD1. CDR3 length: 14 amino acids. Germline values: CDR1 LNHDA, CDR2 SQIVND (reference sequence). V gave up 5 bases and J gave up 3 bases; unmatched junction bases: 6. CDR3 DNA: TGTGCCAGTAGTCAAACTCAGGGGGACACTGAAGCTTTCTTT. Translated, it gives CASSQTQGDTEAFF. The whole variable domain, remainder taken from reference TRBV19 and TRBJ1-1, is DGGITQSPKYLFRKEGQNVTLSCEQNLNHDAMYWYRQDPGQGLRLIYYSQIVNDFQKGDIAEGYSVSREKKESFPLTVTSAQKNPTAFYLCASSQTQGDTEAFFGQGTRLTVV.

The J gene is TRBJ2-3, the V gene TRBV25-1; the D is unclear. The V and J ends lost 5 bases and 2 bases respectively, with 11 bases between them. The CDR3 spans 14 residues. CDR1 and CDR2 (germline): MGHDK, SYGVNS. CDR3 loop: CASSFQVYTDTQYF. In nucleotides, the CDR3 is TGTGCCAGCAGTTTCCAGGTTTACACAGATACGCAGTATTTT.

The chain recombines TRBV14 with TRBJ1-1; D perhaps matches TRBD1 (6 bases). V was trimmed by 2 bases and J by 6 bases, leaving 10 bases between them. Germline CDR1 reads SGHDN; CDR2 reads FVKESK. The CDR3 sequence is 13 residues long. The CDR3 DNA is TGTGCCAGCAGCCAAACACAGGGCGCTGAAGCTTTCTTT. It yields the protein CASSQTQGAEAFF.

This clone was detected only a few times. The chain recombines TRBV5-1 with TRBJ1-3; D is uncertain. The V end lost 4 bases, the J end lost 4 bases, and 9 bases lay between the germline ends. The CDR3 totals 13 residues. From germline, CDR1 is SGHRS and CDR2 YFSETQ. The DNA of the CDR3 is TGCGCCAGCAGCACCCGGGTAGGAAACACCATATATTTT. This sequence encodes CASSTRVGNTIYF.

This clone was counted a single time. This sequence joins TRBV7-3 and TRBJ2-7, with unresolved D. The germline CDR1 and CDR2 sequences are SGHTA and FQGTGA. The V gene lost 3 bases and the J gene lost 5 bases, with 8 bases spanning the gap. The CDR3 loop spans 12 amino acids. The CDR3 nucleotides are TGTGCCAGCAGCTTCTCGGGTGACGAGCAGTACTTC. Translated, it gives CASSFSGDEQYF.

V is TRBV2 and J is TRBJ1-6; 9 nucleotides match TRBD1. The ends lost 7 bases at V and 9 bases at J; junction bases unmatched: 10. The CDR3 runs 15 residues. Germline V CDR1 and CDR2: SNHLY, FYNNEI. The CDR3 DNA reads TGTGCCAGCAAGCTCGACAGGGGGATCAGTTCACCCCTCCACTTT. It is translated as CASKLDRGISSPLHF.

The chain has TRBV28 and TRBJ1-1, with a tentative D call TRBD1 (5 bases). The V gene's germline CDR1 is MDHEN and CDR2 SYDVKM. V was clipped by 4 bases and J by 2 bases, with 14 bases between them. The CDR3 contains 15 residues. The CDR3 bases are TGTGCCAGCAGTTCTCCGGGGAGGGGAAACACTGAAGCTTTCTTT. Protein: CASSSPGRGNTEAFF.

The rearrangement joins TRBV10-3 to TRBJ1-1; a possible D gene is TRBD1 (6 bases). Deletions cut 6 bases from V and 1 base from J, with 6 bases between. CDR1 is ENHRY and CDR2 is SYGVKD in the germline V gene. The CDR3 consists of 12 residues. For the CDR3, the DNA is TGTGCCATCAGGGGACAGAACACTGAAGCTTTCTTT. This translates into CAIRGQNTEAFF.

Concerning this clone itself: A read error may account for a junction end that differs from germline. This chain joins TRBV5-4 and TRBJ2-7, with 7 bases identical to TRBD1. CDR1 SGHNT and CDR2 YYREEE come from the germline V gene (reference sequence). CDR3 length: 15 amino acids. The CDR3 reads CASIKTQGVPSQEVF. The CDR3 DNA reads TGTGCCAGCATCAAAACCCAGGGGGTTCCTTCTCAAGAGGTCTTC.

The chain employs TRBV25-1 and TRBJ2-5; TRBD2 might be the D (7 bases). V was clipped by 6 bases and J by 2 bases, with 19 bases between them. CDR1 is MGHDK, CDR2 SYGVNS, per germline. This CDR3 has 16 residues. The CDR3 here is CASSLGGGGRQETQYF. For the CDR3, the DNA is TGTGCCAGCAGCCTCGGCGGGGGCGGAAGACAAGAGACCCAGTACTTC.

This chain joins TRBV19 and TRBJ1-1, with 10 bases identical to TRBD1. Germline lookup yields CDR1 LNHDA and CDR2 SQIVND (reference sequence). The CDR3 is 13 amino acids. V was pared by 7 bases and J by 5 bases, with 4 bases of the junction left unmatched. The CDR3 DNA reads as TGTGCCAGTACCGGGACAGGGGTTACTGAAGCTTTCTTT. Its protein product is CASTGTGVTEAFF.

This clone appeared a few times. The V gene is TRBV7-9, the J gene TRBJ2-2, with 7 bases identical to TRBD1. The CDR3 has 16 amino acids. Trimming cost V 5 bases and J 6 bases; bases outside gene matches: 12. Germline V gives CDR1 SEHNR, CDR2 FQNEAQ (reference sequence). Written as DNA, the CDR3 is TGTGCCAGCAGCCCGACTCCGGGACAGATCGCCGGGGAGCTGTTTTTT. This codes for CASSPTPGQIAGELFF. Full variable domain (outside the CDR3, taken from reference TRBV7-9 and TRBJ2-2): DTGVSQNPRHKITKRGQNVTFRCDPISEHNRLYWYRQTLGQGPEFLTYFQNEAQLEKSRLLSDRFSAERPKGSFSTLEIQRTEQGDSAMYLCASSPTPGQIAGELFFGEGSRLTVL.

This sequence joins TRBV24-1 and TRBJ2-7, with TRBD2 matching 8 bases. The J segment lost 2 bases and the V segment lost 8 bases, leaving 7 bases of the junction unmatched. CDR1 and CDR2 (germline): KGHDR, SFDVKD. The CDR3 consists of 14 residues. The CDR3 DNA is TGTGCCACCACCGGCGGGAGGCGCGCCTACGAGCAGTACTTC. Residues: CATTGGRRAYEQYF.

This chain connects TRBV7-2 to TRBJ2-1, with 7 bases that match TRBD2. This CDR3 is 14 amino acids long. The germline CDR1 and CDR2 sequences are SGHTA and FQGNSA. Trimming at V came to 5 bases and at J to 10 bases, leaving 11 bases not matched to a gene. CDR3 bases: TGTGCCAGCAGCCTACGTCTCGCGGGAGAAGAGCAGTTCTTC. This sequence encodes CASSLRLAGEEQFF.

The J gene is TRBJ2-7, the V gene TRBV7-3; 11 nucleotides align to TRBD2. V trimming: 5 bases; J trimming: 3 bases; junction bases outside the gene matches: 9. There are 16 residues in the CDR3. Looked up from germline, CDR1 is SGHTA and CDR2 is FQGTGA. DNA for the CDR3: TGTGCCAGCAGCAAGAAGACTAGCGGGAACAACTACGAGCAGTACTTC. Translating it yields CASSKKTSGNNYEQYF.

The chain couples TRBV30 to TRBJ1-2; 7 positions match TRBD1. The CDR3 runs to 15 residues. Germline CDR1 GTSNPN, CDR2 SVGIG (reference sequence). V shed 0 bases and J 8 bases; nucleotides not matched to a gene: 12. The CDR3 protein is CAWSVGGQPRDGYTF. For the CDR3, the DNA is TGTGCCTGGAGTGTAGGGGGCCAACCCAGGGACGGCTACACCTTC.

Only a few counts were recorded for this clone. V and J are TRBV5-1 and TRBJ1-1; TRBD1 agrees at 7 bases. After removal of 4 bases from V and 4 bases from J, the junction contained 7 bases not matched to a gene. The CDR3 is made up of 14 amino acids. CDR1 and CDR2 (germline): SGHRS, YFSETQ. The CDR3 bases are TGCGCCAGCAGCCTAGGGGGCGCGGGCACTGAAGCTTTCTTT. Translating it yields CASSLGGAGTEAFF. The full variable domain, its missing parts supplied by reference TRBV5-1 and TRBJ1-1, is KAGVTQTPRYLIKTRGQQVTLSCSPISGHRSVSWYQQTPGQGLQFLFEYFSETQRNKGNFPGRFSGRQFSNSRSEMNVSTLELGDSALYLCASSLGGAGTEAFFGQGTRLTVV.

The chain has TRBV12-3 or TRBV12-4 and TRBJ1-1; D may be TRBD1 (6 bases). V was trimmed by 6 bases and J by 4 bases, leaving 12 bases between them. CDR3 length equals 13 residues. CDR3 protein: CASSTQGSTEAFF. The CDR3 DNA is TGTGCCAGCAGCACGCAGGGGAGCACTGAAGCTTTCTTT.

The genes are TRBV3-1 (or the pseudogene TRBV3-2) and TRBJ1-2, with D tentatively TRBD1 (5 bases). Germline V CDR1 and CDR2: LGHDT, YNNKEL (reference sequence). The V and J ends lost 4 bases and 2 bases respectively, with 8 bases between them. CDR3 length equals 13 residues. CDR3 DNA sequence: TGTGCCAGCAGCCCCGACAGAAACTATGGCTACACCTTC. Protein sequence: CASSPDRNYGYTF.

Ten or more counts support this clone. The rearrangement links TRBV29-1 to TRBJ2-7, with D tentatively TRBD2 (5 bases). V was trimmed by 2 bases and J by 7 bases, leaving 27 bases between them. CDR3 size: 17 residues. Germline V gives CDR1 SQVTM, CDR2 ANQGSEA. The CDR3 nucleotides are TGCAGCGTTGAAAGGTGGGGAAGTGGTTCGGTAGCGACTGAGCAGTACTTC. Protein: CSVERWGSGSVATEQYF.

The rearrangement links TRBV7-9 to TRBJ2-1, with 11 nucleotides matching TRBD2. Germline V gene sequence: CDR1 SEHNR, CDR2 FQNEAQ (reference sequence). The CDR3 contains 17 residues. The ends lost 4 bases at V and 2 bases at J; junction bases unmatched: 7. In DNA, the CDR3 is TGTGCCAGCAGCTCCCGGACTAGCGGGCCCACCTACAATGAGCAGTTCTTC. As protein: CASSSRTSGPTYNEQFF.

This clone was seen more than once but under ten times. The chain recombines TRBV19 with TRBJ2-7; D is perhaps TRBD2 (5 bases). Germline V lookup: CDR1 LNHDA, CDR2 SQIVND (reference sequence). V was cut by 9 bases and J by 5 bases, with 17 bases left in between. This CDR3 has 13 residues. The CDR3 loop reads CASGIGLRNEQYF. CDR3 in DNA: TGTGCCAGCGGGATCGGGTTGAGGAACGAGCAGTACTTC.

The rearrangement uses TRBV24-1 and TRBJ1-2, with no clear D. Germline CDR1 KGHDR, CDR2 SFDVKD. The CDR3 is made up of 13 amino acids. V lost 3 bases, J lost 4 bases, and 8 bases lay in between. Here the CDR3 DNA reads TGTGCCACCAGTGATCCAGGCCCCTATGGCTACACCTTC. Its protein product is CATSDPGPYGYTF.

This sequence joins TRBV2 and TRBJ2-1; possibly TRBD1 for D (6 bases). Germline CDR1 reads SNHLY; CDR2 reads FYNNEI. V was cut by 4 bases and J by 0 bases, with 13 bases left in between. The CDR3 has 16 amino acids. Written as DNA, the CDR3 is TGTGCCAGCAGTGGGTCCGGGACACACTCCTACAATGAGCAGTTCTTC. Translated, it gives CASSGSGTHSYNEQFF. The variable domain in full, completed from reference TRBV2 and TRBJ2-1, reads EPEVTQTPSHQVTQMGQEVILRCVPISNHLYFYWYRQILGQKVEFLVSFYNNEISEKSEIFDDQFSVERPDGSNFTLKIRSTKLEDSAMYFCASSGSGTHSYNEQFFGPGTRLTVL.